In its sample, the clone carrying this T cell receptor (beta chain) was seen many times. Amplification targeted TCR beta CDR3 regions from RNA transcripts. TCR CDR3 underwent first-round RT-PCR with the HTBI primer set. TCRdb redid the calling of the multiplex PCR reads with MiXCR, one entry per CDR3 protein. This table holds about 710,000 distinct CDR3 sequences, approximately 16% found once. This entry belongs to a study of T cells in Graves' hyperthyroidism and ophthalmopathy. Losses at the gene ends were 6 bases for V and 2 bases for J; bases not matched to a gene: 7. The germline V gene encodes CDR1 MNHEY and CDR2 SMNVEV (reference sequence). The CDR3 sequence is 16 residues long.

The gene calls are TRBV27 and TRBJ2-4; 10 bases line up with TRBD1. The clonotype originates from a man aged 18 to 30 with Graves' hyperthyroidism. Source material: blood. The CDR3 DNA reads as TGTGCCAGCAGCCCTGACAGGGGGCTATCCAAAAACATTCAGTACTTC. Its translation: CASSPDRGLSKNIQYF.